This T cell receptor beta chain was captured in a study of graft-versus-host responses after intestinal transplantation. Study context: Transplant types were multivisceral, liver-intestinal, or isolated intestinal. Anti-thymocyte globulin induction was given to all recipients, followed by tacrolimus and steroids for around three years.

With regard to this clone: Its antigen is unknown.

CDR1 is MNHEY, CDR2 SVGAGI, per germline. The CDR3 covers 16 residues. The V and J ends lost 2 bases and 2 bases respectively, with 15 bases between them. Profiling relied on immunoSEQ multiplex PCR, and the TCRdb table lists in-frame clones only, not all of them. The sample has roughly 36,000 clones; about nine tenths are singletons. Graft material was processed, releasing intraepithelial and lamina propria lymphocytes. General observations from the study: Graft-versus-host to host-versus-graft clonal ratios in allografts were high in patients with graft-donor T cell macrochimerism. GvH clones occurred in recipient marrow; some first appeared in ileum or blood.

The rearrangement links TRBV6-5 to TRBJ2-5; D perhaps matches TRBD2 (7 bases). The TCR was taken from a human patient who received an intestinal transplant, so some T cells may come from the graft donor. This material consisted of ileum tissue, taken approximately 200 days after intestinal transplant. DNA of the CDR3: TGTGCCAGCAGTTACGGGGGGGCTATCTCTCAAGAGACCCAGTACTTC. Translated, it gives CASSYGGAISQETQYF.